Sequencing of this T cell receptor (beta chain) was carried out in a study of shared clonotypes between healthy human individuals. Sequenced by immunoSEQ multiplex PCR; TCRdb stores in-frame clones only, minus some. The repertoire holds about 2 million clones, roughly 95% seen once, with 0.9% to 1.5% in the top ten. CD8 cells classed as naive were CD45RO-negative and positively selected for CCR7, excluding terminally differentiated effector memory CD45RA+ cells. Overall study findings and caveats: The sharing of 4.5% to 6.5% of naive CD4 clonotypes was seen across several donors.

Trimming pared 2 bases from V and 0 bases from J, leaving 14 bases between. Germline V gives CDR1 MNHEY, CDR2 SMNVEV (reference sequence). CDR3 size: 18 residues. Regarding this clone: Antigen specificity is unknown.

The chain employs TRBV27 and TRBJ2-6; D not certain. This TCR was recovered from a man aged 18 to 35 in good health. Material for sequencing was naive CD8+ T cells sorted from blood. The CDR3 reads CASSLVQPGYSGANVLTF. In DNA, the CDR3 is TGTGCCAGCAGTTTAGTACAGCCCGGTTACTCTGGGGCCAACGTCCTGACTTTC.